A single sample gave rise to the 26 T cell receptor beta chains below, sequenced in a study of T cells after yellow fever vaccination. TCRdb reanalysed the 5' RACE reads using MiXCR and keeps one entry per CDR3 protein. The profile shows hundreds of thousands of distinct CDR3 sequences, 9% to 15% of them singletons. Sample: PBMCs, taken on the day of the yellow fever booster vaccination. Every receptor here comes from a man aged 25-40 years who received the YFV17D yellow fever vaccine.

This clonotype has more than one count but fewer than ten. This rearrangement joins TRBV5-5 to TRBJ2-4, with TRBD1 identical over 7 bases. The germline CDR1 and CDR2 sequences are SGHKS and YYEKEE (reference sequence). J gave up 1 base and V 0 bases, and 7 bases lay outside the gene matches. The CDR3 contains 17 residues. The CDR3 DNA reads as TGTGCCAGCAGCTTGGCCGAGGGGGCAGCGGCCAAAAACATTCAGTACTTC. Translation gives CASSLAEGAAAKNIQYF. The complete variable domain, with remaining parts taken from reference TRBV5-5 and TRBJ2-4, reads DAGVTQSPTHLIKTRGQQVTLRCSPISGHKSVSWYQQVLGQGPQFIFQYYEKEERGRGNFPDRFSARQFPNYSSELNVNALLLGDSALYLCASSLAEGAAAKNIQYFGAGTRLSVL.

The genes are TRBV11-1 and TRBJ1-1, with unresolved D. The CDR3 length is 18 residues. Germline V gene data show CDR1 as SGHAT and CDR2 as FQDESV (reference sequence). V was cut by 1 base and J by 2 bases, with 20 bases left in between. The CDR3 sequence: CASSLVLLKGAANTEAFF. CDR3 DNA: TGTGCCAGCAGCTTAGTGCTGCTAAAGGGAGCCGCTAACACTGAAGCTTTCTTT.

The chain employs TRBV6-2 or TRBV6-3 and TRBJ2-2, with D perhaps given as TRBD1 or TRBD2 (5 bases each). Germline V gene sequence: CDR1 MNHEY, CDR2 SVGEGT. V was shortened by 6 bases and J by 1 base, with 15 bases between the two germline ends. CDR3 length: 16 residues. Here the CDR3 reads CASSPLRGRNTGELFF. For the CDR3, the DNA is TGTGCCAGCAGCCCCCTCCGGGGCCGGAACACCGGGGAGCTGTTTTTT.

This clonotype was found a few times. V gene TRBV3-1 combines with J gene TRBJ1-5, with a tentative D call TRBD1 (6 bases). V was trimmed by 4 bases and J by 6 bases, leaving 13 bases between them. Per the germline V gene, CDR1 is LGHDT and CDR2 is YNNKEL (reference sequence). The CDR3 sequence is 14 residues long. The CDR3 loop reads CASSRRQEGQPQHF. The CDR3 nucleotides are TGTGCCAGCAGCCGCAGACAGGAAGGTCAGCCCCAGCATTTT.

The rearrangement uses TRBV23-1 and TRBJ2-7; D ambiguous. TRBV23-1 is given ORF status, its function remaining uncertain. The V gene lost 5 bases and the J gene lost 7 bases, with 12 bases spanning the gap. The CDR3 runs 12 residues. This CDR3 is CASSFWGREQYF. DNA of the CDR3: TGCGCCAGCAGTTTTTGGGGTAGAGAGCAGTACTTC.

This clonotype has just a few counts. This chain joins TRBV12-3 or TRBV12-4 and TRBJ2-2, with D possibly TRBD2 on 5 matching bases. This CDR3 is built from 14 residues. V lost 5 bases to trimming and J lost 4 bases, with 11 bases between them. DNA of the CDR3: TGTGCCAGCAGTCCAGGACTGGGCACCGGGGAGCTGTTTTTT. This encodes CASSPGLGTGELFF.

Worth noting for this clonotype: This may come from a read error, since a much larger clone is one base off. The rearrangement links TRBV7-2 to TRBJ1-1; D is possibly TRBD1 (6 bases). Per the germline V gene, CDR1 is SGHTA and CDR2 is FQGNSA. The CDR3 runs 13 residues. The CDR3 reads CASSPRGNTKAFF. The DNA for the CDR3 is TGTGCCAGCAGCCCAAGGGGGAACACTAAAGCTTTCTTT.

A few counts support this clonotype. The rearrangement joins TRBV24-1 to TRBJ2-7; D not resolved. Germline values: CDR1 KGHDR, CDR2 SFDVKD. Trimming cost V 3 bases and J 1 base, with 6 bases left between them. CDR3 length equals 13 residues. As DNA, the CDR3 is TGTGCCACCAGTGATGGGGTTTCCTACGAGCAGTACTTC. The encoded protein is CATSDGVSYEQYF.

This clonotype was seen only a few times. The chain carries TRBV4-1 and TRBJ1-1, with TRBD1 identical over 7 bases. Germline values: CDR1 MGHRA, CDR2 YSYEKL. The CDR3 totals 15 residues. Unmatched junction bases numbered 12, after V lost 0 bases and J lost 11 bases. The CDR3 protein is CASSQESLTGARAFF. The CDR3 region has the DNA TGCGCCAGCAGCCAAGAATCTCTCACAGGGGCGAGGGCTTTCTTT.

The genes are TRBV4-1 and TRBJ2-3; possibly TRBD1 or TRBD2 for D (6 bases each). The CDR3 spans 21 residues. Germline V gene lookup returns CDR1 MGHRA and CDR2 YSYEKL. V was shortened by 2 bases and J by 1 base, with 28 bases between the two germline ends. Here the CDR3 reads CASSQRGAGQHFPRGTDTQYF. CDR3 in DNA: TGCGCCAGCAGCCAAAGGGGGGCAGGACAGCACTTTCCCCGGGGCACAGATACGCAGTATTTT.

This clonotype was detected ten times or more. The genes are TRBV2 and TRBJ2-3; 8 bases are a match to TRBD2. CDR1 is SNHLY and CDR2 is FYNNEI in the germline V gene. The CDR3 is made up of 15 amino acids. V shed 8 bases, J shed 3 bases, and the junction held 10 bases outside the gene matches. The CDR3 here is CASQKLAALTDTQYF. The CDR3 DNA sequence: TGTGCCAGCCAGAAACTAGCGGCTTTAACAGATACGCAGTATTTT. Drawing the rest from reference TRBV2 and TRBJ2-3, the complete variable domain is EPEVTQTPSHQVTQMGQEVILRCVPISNHLYFYWYRQILGQKVEFLVSFYNNEISEKSEIFDDQFSVERPDGSNFTLKIRSTKLEDSAMYFCASQKLAALTDTQYFGPGTRLTVL.

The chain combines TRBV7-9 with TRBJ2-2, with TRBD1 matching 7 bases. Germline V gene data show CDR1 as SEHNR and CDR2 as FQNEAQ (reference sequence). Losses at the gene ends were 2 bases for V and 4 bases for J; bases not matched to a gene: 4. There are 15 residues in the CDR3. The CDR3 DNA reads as TGTGCCAGCAGCTTACCAGGGGGAGTCACCGGGGAGCTGTTTTTT. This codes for CASSLPGGVTGELFF.

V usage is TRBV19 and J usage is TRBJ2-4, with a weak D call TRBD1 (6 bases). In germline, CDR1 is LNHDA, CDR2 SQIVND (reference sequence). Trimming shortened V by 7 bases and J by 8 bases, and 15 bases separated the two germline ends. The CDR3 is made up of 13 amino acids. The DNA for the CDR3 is TGTGCCAGTACCCGCGGGCGACAGGACATTCAGTACTTC. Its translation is CASTRGRQDIQYF.

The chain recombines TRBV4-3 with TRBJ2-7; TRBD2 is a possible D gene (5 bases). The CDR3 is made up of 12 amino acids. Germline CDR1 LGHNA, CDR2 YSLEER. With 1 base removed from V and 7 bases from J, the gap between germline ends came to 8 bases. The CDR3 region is CASSQVGGEQYF. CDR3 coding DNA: TGCGCCAGCAGCCAAGTTGGCGGGGAGCAGTACTTC.

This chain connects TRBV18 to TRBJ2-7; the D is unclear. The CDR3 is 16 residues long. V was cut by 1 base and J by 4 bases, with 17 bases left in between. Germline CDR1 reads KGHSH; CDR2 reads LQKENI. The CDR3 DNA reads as TGTGCCAGCTCACCACAGGGCCCCAACCTACCTTACGAGCAGTACTTC. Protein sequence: CASSPQGPNLPYEQYF.

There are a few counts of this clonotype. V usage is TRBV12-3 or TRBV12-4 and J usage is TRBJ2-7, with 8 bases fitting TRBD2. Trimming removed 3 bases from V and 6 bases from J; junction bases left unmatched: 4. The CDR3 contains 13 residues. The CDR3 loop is CASSLERETEQYF. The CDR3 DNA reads TGTGCCAGCAGTTTGGAGCGGGAGACCGAGCAGTACTTC.

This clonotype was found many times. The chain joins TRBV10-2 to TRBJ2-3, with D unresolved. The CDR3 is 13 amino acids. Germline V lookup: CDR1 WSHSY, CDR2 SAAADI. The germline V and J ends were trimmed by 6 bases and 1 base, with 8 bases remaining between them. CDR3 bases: TGCGCCAGCAGCCATTCCCGCACAGATACGCAGTATTTT. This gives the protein CASSHSRTDTQYF.

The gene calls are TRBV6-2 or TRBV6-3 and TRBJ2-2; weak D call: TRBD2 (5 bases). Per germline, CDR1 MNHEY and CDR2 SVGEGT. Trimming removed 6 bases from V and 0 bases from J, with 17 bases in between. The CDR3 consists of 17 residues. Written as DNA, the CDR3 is TGTGCCAGCAGGCCATCCACGGGGAGTGCGAACACCGGGGAGCTGTTTTTT. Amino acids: CASRPSTGSANTGELFF.

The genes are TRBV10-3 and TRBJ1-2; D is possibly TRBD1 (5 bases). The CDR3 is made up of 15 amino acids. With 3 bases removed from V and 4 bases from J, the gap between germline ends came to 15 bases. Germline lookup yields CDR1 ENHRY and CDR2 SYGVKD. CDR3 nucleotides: TGTGCCATCAGTGAAGCTCTGGACACCGGCTATGGCTACACCTTC. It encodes CAISEALDTGYGYTF.

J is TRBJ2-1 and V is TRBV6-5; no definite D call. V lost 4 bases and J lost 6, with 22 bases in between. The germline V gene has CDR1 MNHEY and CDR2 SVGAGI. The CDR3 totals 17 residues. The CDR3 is CASSFSRSWTNLNEQFF. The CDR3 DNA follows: TGTGCCAGCAGTTTCTCGCGGAGTTGGACGAACCTCAATGAGCAGTTCTTC.

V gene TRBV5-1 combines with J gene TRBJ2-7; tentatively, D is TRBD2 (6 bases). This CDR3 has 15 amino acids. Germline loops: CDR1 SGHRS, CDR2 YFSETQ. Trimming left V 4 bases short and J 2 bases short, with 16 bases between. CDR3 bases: TGCGCCAGCAGCGGAGCCCGGGGGAGCGCCTACGAGCAGTACTTC. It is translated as CASSGARGSAYEQYF.

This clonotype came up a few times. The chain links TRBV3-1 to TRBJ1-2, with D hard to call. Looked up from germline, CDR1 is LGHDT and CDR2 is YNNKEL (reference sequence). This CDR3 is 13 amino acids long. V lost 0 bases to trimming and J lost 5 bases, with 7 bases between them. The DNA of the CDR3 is TGTGCCAGCAGCCAAGACCCCCTGTATGGCTACACCTTC. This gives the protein CASSQDPLYGYTF. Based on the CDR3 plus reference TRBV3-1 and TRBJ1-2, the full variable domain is DTAVSQTPKYLVTQMGNDKSIKCEQNLGHDTMYWYKQDSKKFLKIMFSYNNKELIINETVPNRFSPKSPDKAHLNLHINSLELGDSAVYFCASSQDPLYGYTFGSGTRLTVV.

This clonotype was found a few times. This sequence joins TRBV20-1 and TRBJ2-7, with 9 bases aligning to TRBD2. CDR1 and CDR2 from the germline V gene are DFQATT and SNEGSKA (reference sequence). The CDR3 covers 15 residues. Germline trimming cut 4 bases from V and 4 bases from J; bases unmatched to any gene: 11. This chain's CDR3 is CSATLTSGSQYEQYF. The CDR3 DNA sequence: TGCAGTGCTACCCTGACTAGCGGATCCCAATACGAGCAGTACTTC.

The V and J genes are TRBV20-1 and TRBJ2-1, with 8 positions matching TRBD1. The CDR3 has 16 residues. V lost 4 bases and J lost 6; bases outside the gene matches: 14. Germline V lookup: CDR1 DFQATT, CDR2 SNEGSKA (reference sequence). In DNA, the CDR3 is TGCAGTGCTACCGGGCTGAGGCAGGGGGCCCGCAATGAGCAGTTCTTC. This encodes CSATGLRQGARNEQFF.

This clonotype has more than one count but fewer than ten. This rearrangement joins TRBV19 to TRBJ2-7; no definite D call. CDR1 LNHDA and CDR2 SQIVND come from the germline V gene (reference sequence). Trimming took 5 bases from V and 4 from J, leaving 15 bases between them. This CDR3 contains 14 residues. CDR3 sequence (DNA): TGTGCCAGTAGTGCTCTGGGGTCCGGGTACGAGCAGTACTTC. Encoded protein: CASSALGSGYEQYF.

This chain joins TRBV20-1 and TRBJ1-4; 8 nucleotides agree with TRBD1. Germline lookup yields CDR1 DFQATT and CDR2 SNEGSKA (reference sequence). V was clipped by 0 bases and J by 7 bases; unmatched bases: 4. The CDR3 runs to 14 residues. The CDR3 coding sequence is TGCAGTGCTAGAGACCAGGGGGCTATTGAAAAACTGTTTTTT. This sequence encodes CSARDQGAIEKLFF.